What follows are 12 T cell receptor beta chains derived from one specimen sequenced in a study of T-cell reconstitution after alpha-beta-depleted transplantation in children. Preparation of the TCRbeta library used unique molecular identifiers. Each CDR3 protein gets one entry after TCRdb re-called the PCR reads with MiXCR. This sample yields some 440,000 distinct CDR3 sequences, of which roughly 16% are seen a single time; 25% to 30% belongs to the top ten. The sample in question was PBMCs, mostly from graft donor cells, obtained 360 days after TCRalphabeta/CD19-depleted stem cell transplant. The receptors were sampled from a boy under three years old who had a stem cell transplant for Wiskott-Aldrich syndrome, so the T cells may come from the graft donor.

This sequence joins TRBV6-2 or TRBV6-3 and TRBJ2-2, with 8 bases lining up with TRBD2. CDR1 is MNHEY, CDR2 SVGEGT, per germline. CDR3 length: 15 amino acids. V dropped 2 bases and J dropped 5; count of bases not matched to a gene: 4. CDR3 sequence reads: CASSYREGWTGELFF. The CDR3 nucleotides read TGTGCCAGCAGTTACCGGGAGGGGTGGACCGGGGAGCTGTTTTTT.

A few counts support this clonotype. The CDR3 region has the DNA TGCGCCAGCAGCCAAGGGTGGGGGAATGAGCAGTTCTTC. Its translation is CASSQGWGNEQFF. The chain is built from TRBV4-1 and TRBJ2-1; D is perhaps TRBD1 or TRBD2 (5 bases each). Germline CDR1 is MGHRA and CDR2 is YSYEKL. The ends were cut back, 1 base at V and 7 bases at J, with 8 bases in the middle. This CDR3 region has 13 residues.

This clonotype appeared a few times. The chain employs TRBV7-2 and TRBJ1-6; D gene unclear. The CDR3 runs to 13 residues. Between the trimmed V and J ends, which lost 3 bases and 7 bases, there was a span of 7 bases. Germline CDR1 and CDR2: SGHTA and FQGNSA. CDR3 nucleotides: TGTGCCAGCAGCTTCAGTGAGAATTCACCCCTCCACTTT. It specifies CASSFSENSPLHF.

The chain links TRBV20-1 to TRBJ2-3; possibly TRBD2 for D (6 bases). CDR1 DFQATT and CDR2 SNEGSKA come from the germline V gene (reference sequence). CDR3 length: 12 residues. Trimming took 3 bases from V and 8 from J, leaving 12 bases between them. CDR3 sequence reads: CSARGGLGTQYF. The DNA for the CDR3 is TGCAGTGCTAGGGGGGGTTTGGGTACGCAGTATTTT.

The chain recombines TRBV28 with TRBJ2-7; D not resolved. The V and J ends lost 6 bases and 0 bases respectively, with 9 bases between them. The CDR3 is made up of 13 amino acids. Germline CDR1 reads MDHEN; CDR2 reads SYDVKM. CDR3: CASRVQSSYEQYF. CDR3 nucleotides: TGTGCCAGCAGAGTACAGAGCTCCTACGAGCAGTACTTC.

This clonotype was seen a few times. The CDR3 region is CASSLPLRGGAQETQYF. The CDR3 DNA is TGCGCCAGCAGCCTCCCCCTCCGCGGGGGGGCTCAAGAGACCCAGTACTTC. V gene TRBV5-1 combines with J gene TRBJ2-5; 9 bases are shared with TRBD2. The CDR3 sequence is 17 residues long. Unmatched junction bases numbered 12, after V lost 4 bases and J lost 2 bases. Per the germline V gene, CDR1 is SGHRS and CDR2 is YFSETQ. The complete variable domain, with remaining parts taken from reference TRBV5-1 and TRBJ2-5, reads KAGVTQTPRYLIKTRGQQVTLSCSPISGHRSVSWYQQTPGQGLQFLFEYFSETQRNKGNFPGRFSGRQFSNSRSEMNVSTLELGDSALYLCASSLPLRGGAQETQYFGPGTRLLVL.

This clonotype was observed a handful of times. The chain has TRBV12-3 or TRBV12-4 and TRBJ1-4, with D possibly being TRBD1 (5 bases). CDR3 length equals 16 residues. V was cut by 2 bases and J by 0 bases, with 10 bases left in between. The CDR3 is CASSLRQSATNEKLFF. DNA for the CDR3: TGTGCCAGCAGTTTAAGACAGTCTGCAACTAATGAAAAACTGTTTTTT.

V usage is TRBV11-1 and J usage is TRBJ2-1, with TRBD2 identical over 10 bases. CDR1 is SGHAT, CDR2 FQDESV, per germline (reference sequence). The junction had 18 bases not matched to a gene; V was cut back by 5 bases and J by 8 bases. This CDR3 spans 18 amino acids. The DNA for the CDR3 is TGTGCCAGCAGCGGGTACCGGGGGCCGGGACTAGCGTTCGATGAGCAGTTCTTC. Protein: CASSGYRGPGLAFDEQFF.

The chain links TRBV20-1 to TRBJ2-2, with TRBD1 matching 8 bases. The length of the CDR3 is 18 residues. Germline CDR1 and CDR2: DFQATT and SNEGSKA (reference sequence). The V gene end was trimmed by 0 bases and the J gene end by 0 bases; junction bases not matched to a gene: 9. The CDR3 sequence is CSARDSDRVGSNTGELFF. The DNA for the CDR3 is TGCAGTGCTAGAGATTCGGACAGGGTGGGCTCGAACACCGGGGAGCTGTTTTTT.

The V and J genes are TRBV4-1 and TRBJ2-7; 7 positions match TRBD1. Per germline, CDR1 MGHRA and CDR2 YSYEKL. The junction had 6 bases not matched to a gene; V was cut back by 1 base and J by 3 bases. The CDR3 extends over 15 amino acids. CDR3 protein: CASSQVPGQNYEQYF. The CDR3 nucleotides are TGCGCCAGCAGCCAAGTGCCGGGACAGAACTACGAGCAGTACTTC.

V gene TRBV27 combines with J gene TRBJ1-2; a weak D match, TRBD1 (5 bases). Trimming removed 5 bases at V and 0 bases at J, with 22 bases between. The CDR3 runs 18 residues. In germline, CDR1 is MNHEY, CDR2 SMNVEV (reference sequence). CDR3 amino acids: CASSPAQGSRRANYGYTF. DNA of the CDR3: TGTGCCAGCAGTCCCGCCCAGGGCTCCAGAAGGGCTAACTATGGCTACACCTTC.

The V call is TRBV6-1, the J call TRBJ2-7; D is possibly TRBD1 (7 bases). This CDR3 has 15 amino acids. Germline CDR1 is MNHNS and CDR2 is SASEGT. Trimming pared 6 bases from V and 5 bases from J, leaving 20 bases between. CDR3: CASSPSAEGAHEQYF. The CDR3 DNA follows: TGTGCCAGCAGCCCCAGCGCGGAGGGGGCACACGAGCAGTACTTC.